The entry that follows covers one T cell receptor beta chain sequence. This table comes from immunoSEQ multiplex PCR, and its TCRdb copy is limited to in-frame clones, with some not included. The sample records about 150,000 clones, about 88% being singletons. The CDR3 sequence is 15 residues long. CDR1 is SGHRS and CDR2 is YFSETQ in the germline V gene. V shed 2 bases and J shed 1 base, with 9 bases lying between them. This specimen comes from a study of cytomegalovirus exposure and HLA in healthy donors. About the study: The 550 to 800 first-cohort repertoires and the 95 to 150 validation repertoires shared the same platform, a later analysis reported.

The rearrangement links TRBV5-1 to TRBJ2-2; no clear D. Input material: PBMCs. This clonotype originated in a young woman in good health and CMV-seropositive. Written as DNA, the CDR3 is TGCGCCAGCAGCTTCCGAACGGGGAACACCGGGGAGCTGTTTTTT. It is translated as CASSFRTGNTGELFF. The full variable domain, rest sourced from reference TRBV5-1 and TRBJ2-2, is KAGVTQTPRYLIKTRGQQVTLSCSPISGHRSVSWYQQTPGQGLQFLFEYFSETQRNKGNFPGRFSGRQFSNSRSEMNVSTLELGDSALYLCASSFRTGNTGELFFGEGSRLTVL.